This record concerns one T cell receptor beta chain sequence. Its antigen is undetermined. This entry is derived from a study of cytomegalovirus exposure and HLA in healthy donors. Study information: Around 83% of 398 genotyped donors fell in the Caucasian-associated ancestry cluster. The study's findings and limits: A link between a missense DCLRE1C variant and TCR beta V- and J-gene trimming emerged from a later analysis. Reportedly, TCR beta sequences accurately predicted HLA-A and HLA-B alleles in most subjects.

Sampled while nominally healthy, donors likely had unrecorded immune exposures. Researchers ran the PCR with 60 Vbeta and 13 Jbeta primers. Measured with immunoSEQ multiplex PCR; TCRdb has only the in-frame clones, and not every one. The table records about 160,000 clones, under 85% of them present only once. Germline-derived CDR1 and CDR2 are MNHEY and SVGAGI. This CDR3 has 15 residues. The V end was cut by 6 bases, the J end by 2 bases, with 14 bases between. This sequence originates from a young woman in good health and CMV-seronegative. The sequenced sample consisted of PBMCs. V is TRBV6-5 and J is TRBJ1-3; a weak D match, TRBD1 (6 bases). CDR3 amino acids: CASRRGGITGNTIYF. CDR3 nucleotide sequence: TGTGCCAGCAGGAGGGGGGGGATCACTGGAAACACCATATATTTT.